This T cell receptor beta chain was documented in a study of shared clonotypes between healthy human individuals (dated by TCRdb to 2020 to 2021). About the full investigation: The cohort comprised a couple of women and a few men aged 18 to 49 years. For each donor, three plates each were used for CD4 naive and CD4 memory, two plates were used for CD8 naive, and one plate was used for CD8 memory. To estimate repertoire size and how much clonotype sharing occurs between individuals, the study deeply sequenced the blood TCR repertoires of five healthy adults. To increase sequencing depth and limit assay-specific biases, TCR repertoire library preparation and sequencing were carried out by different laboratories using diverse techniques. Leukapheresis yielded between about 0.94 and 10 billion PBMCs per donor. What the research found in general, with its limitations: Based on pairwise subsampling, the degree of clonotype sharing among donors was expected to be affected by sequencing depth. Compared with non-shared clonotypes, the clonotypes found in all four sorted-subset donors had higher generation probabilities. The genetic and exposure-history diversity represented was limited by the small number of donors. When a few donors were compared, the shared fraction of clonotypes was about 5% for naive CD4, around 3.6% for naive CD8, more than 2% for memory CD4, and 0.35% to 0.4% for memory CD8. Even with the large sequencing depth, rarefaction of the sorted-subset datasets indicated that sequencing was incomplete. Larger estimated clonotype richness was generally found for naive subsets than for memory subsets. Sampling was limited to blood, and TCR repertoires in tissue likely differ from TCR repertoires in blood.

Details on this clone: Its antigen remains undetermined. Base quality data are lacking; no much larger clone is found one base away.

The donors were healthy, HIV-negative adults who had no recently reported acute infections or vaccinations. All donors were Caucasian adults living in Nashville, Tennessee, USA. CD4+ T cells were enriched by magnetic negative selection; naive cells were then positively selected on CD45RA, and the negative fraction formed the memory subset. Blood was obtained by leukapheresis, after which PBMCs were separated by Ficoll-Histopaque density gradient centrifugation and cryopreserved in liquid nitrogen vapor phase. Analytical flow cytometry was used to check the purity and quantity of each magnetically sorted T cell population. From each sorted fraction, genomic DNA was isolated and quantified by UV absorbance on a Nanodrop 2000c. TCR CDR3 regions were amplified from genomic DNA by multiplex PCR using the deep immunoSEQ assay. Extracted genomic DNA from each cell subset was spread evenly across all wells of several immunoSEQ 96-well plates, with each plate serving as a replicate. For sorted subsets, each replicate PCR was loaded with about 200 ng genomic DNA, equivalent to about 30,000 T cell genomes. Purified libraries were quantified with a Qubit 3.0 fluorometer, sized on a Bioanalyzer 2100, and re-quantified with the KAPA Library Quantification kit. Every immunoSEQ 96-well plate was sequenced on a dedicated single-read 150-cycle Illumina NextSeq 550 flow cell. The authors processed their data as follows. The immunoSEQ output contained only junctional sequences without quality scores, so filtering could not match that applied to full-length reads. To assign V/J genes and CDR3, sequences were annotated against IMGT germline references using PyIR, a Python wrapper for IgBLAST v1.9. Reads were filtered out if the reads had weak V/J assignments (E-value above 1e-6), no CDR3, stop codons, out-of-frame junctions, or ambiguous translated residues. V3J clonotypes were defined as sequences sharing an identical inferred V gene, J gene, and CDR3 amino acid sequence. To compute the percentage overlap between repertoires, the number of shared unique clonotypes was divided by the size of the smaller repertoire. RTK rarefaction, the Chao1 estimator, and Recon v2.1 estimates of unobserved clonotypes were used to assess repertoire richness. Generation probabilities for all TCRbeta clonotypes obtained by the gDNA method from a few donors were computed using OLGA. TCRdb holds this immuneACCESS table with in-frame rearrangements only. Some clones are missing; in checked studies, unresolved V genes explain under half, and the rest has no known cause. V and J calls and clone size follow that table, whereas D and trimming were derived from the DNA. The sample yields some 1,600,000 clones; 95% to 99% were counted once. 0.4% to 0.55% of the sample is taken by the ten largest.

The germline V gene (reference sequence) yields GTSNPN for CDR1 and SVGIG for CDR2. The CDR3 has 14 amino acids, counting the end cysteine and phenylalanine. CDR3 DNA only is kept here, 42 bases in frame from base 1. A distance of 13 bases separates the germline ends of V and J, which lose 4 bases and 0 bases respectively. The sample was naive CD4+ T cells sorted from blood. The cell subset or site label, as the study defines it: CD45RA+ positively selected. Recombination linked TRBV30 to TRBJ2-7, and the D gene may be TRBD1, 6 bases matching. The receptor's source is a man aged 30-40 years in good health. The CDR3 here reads CAWTSRGFSYEQYF. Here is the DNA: TGTGCCTGGACCTCCAGGGGATTCTCCTACGAGCAGTACTTC.